These 10 T cell receptor beta chains share one sample of origin, sequenced in a study of cytomegalovirus exposure and HLA in healthy donors. Primers for the PCR totalled 60 Vbeta and 13 Jbeta. Sequencing was performed with immunoSEQ multiplex PCR; in TCRdb, only in-frame clones are kept and a portion is missing. The sample consists of roughly 55,000 clones, approximately 71% of them appearing once. The sample was PBMCs. These receptors all stem from a man aged 35 to 55 in good health and CMV-seropositive.

J is TRBJ1-2 and V is TRBV6-5; weak D call: TRBD1 (5 bases). Germline values: CDR1 MNHEY, CDR2 SVGAGI. Trimming left V 10 bases short and J 4 bases short, with 19 bases between. This CDR3 is built from 14 residues. CDR3 region: CATLKGPASYGYTF. The CDR3 DNA is TGTGCCACTTTAAAGGGGCCCGCATCCTATGGCTACACCTTC.

This clone appeared a few times. The chain carries TRBV7-9 and TRBJ1-1, with D possibly TRBD1 on 6 matching bases. V lost 3 bases and J lost 5, with 16 bases in between. This CDR3 is 15 amino acids long. CDR1 and CDR2 from the germline V gene are SEHNR and FQNEAQ (reference sequence). The CDR3 DNA is TGTGCCAGCAGCTTTCAGCTTACAGGGAGAACTGAAGCTTTCTTT. Its protein is CASSFQLTGRTEAFF.

The chain joins TRBV5-1 to TRBJ2-1; TRBD2 might be the D (5 bases). V was cut by 5 bases and J by 4 bases, with 13 bases left in between. Germline V CDR1 and CDR2: SGHRS, YFSETQ. This CDR3 contains 14 residues. The CDR3 spells CASRNHGGYNEQFF. In DNA, the CDR3 is TGCGCCAGCAGAAATCATGGCGGGTACAATGAGCAGTTCTTC.

V and J are TRBV5-4 and TRBJ2-2; 8 nucleotides agree with TRBD1. The trim removed 4 bases at V and 1 base at J, leaving 6 bases unmatched. The CDR3 contains 16 residues. Germline assignment: CDR1 SGHNT and CDR2 YYREEE (reference sequence). The CDR3 reads CASSPGQGRNTGELFF. The CDR3, as DNA: TGTGCCAGCAGCCCCGGACAGGGTCGGAACACCGGGGAGCTGTTTTTT.

The V gene is TRBV11-2, the J gene TRBJ2-7, with 7 bases matching TRBD2. The CDR3 is 15 amino acids. V dropped 1 base and J dropped 3; count of bases not matched to a gene: 6. Germline loops: CDR1 SGHAT, CDR2 FQNNGV. The CDR3 protein is CASSLAAGTNYEQYF. For the CDR3, the DNA is TGTGCCAGCAGCTTAGCAGCCGGGACTAACTACGAGCAGTACTTC.

This chain uses TRBV25-1 with TRBJ2-7; 7 positions match TRBD1. Germline lookup yields CDR1 MGHDK and CDR2 SYGVNS. Trimming cost V 8 bases and J 3 bases; bases outside gene matches: 7. The length of the CDR3 is 13 residues. In DNA, the CDR3 is TGTGCCAGCCGTCTTTCAGGGGGCTACGAGCAGTACTTC. Translating gives CASRLSGGYEQYF.

Comments on this clone: The junction does not match germline at one end; this may be a read error. J is TRBJ2-5 and V is TRBV7-7; D is perhaps TRBD2 (5 bases). Germline CDR1 and CDR2: SSHAT and FNYEAQ (reference sequence). The CDR3 runs to 15 residues. In DNA form, the CDR3 reads TGTGCTAGCAGCCCCGAGCTAGGGAGAGGGGAGACCCAGTACTTC. It yields the protein CASSPELGRGETQYF.

This clone occurred once. A read error may produce the germline difference seen at one junction end. The chain joins TRBV6-1 to TRBJ1-1; TRBD1 is a possible D gene (6 bases). The CDR3 has 16 residues. In germline, CDR1 is MNHNS, CDR2 SASEGT. This CDR3 reads CASSGRTGHTNTKAFF. As DNA, the CDR3 is TGTGCCAGCAGTGGCCGGACGGGACATACGAACACTAAAGCTTTCTTT.

J is TRBJ2-3 and V is TRBV7-9, with a possible D match to TRBD2 (5 bases). Per the germline V gene, CDR1 is SEHNR and CDR2 is FQNEAQ (reference sequence). The V end lost 5 bases, the J end lost 2 bases, and 20 bases lay between the germline ends. The CDR3 length is 17 residues. CDR3 region: CASSHREESENTDTQYF. As DNA, the CDR3 is TGTGCCAGCAGCCATCGGGAAGAGAGTGAAAACACAGATACGCAGTATTTT.

The V gene is TRBV27, the J gene TRBJ2-1; 13 nucleotides align to TRBD2. Germline V gene sequence: CDR1 MNHEY, CDR2 SMNVEV (reference sequence). V dropped 8 bases and J dropped 8; count of bases not matched to a gene: 6. This CDR3 spans 14 amino acids. This CDR3 reads CASSQGLAGDEQFF. Written as DNA, the CDR3 is TGTGCCAGCTCCCAAGGACTAGCGGGGGATGAGCAGTTCTTC.